This T cell receptor (beta chain) was retrieved from a study of human T cells and chemical hapten exposure. With regard to this clonotype: The antigen is undetermined.

TCRdb called the RACE reads again in MiXCR, with one record for every CDR3 protein. The table lists some 91,000 distinct CDR3 sequences, less than 35% of them singletons. V gave up 5 bases and J gave up 4 bases; unmatched junction bases: 3. Germline-derived CDR1 and CDR2 are KGHSH and LQKENI. There are 13 residues in the CDR3. Study-level findings and limits: A positive correlation with patch test score was shown by PT1 expanded TCR counts.

The time point here: patch test 3, about 24 weeks after DPC sensitization. Described treatment: therapeutic diphenylcyclopropenone sensitization with weekly scalp DPC. This TCR came from a middle-aged man with alopecia areata. Some clones in this sample may be carry-over from other donors' samples. The source was whole blood, collected in connection with sensitization to the hapten diphenylcyclopropenone (DPC). The chain uses TRBV18 and TRBJ2-7, with 9 nucleotides matching TRBD1. Here the CDR3 reads CASSAGQGYEQYF. CDR3 nucleotides: TGTGCCAGCTCAGCGGGACAGGGTTACGAGCAGTACTTC.